These 8 T cell receptor beta chains originate from one sample sequenced in a study of blood T cell repertoires in COVID-19. Here immunoSEQ multiplex PCR was the method, and the copy in TCRdb shows in-frame clones only, minus some. The sample holds about 220,000 clones, 84% seen once. Material: peripheral blood. These receptors originate from a woman aged 55-70 years who had recovered from COVID-19.

V gene TRBV5-1 combines with J gene TRBJ1-4; 10 nucleotides agree with TRBD1. The germline CDR1 and CDR2 sequences are SGHRS and YFSETQ. This CDR3 is built from 14 residues. Unmatched junction bases numbered 4, after V lost 3 bases and J lost 8 bases. The CDR3: CASSSTGGAEKLFF. DNA of the CDR3: TGCGCCAGCAGCTCGACAGGGGGCGCGGAAAAACTGTTTTTT.

The gene calls are TRBV5-4 and TRBJ2-7; possibly TRBD2 for D (6 bases). CDR1 and CDR2 from the germline V gene are SGHNT and YYREEE (reference sequence). This CDR3 is built from 15 residues. V shed 0 bases and J shed 5 bases, with 15 bases lying between them. DNA of the CDR3: TGTGCCAGCAGCTTGGGTCGGGGAGGAGGGAACGAGCAGTACTTC. Residues: CASSLGRGGGNEQYF.

The rearrangement uses TRBV3-1 (or the pseudogene TRBV3-2) and TRBJ2-3, with 9 bases fitting TRBD1. CDR3 length: 16 amino acids. Unmatched junction bases numbered 3, after V lost 2 bases and J lost 0 bases. Germline V gives CDR1 LGHDT, CDR2 YNNKEL (reference sequence). The CDR3 spells CASSQTGTGSTDTQYF. Here the CDR3 DNA reads TGTGCCAGCAGCCAAACCGGGACAGGGAGCACAGATACGCAGTATTTT.

This clone was seen a handful of times. This sequence joins TRBV5-1 and TRBJ1-5; 7 nucleotides align to TRBD1. After removal of 4 bases from V and 2 bases from J, the junction contained 3 bases not matched to a gene. The germline V gene encodes CDR1 SGHRS and CDR2 YFSETQ. CDR3 length: 14 residues. The CDR3 loop is CASSADRGNQPQHF. The CDR3 region has the DNA TGCGCCAGCAGCGCCGACAGGGGCAATCAGCCCCAGCATTTT.

The chain joins TRBV19 to TRBJ2-3; a possible D gene is TRBD1 (5 bases). V lost 3 bases and J lost 4, with 8 bases in between. The CDR3 is 13 amino acids. From germline, CDR1 is LNHDA and CDR2 SQIVND (reference sequence). The CDR3 DNA is TGTGCCAGTAGTATTGGGGCGGCAGATACGCAGTATTTT. Translating it yields CASSIGAADTQYF.

The chain recombines TRBV5-6 with TRBJ1-1; no clear D gene. V gave up 2 bases and J gave up 3 bases, with 11 bases separating them. CDR3 length: 14 amino acids. From germline, CDR1 is SGHDT and CDR2 YYEEEE. The CDR3 nucleotides are TGTGCCAGCAGCTTAGAGGAGAGGGACACTGAAGCTTTCTTT. Translated: CASSLEERDTEAFF.

Comment on this clone: The junction does not match germline at one end; this may be a read error. The V and J genes are TRBV5-6 and TRBJ1-2; D is undetermined. This CDR3 is built from 13 residues. Germline V CDR1 and CDR2: SGHDT, YYEEEE. The CDR3: CASRLAGVYGYTF. The DNA of the CDR3 is TGTGCCAGCAGGTTGGCGGGAGTCTATGGCTACACCTTC.

This clone turned up a few times. The chain carries TRBV11-2 and TRBJ1-1, with 12 nucleotides matching TRBD1. This CDR3 region has 16 residues. With 5 bases clipped from V and 4 bases from J, the junction kept 8 bases outside the gene matches. From germline, CDR1 is SGHAT and CDR2 FQNNGV. This CDR3 reads CASSHGDRGRLTEAFF. For the CDR3, the DNA is TGTGCCAGCAGCCACGGGGACAGGGGGCGCCTCACTGAAGCTTTCTTT.